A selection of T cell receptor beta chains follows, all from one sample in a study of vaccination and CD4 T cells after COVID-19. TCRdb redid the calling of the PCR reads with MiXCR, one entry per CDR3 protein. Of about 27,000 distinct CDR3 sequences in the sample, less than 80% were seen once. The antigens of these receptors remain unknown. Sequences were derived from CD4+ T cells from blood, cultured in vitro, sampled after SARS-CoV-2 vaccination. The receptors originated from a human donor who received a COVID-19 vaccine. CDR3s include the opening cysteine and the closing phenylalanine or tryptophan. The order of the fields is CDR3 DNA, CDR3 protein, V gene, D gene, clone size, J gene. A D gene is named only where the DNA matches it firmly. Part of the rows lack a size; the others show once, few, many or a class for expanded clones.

TGTGCCAGTCTACCACCTCCGGAAAACTATGGCTACACCTTC | CASLPPPENYGYTF | TRBV19 | . | . | TRBJ1-2
TGCAGTGCTAGGGGCAGATATGCGGATTCACCCCTCCACTTT | CSARGRYADSPLHF | TRBV20-1 | . | . | TRBJ1-6
TGTGCCAGTAGTATAGGCCAGAAAAATCAGCCCCAGCATTTT | CASSIGQKNQPQHF | TRBV19 | . | . | TRBJ1-5
TGCAGTGCTACAAAAACCGGGACAGGGGATTACGAGCAGTACTTC | CSATKTGTGDYEQYF | TRBV20-1 | TRBD1 | . | TRBJ2-7
TGTGCCAGCAGCCCGAGATATGGACGGGTAGGGTATACGCAGTATTTT | CASSPRYGRVGYTQYF | TRBV5-6 | . | few | TRBJ2-3
TGTGCCAGTAGTATAGAGCGTGTGACTGAAGCTTTCTTT | CASSIERVTEAFF | TRBV19 | . | . | TRBJ1-1
TGCGCCAGCAGTGAGTCGGATACGCAGTATTTT | CASSESDTQYF | TRBV10-1 | . | few | TRBJ2-3
TGTGCCAGCAGCTGGGCTCAGGGAACGGAAGCTTTCTTT | CASSWAQGTEAFF | TRBV7-7 | . | . | TRBJ1-1
TGTGCCACCAGCAGAGAAGGAGGGGCGGGGGCTAATTTAGAGACCCAGTACTTC | CATSREGGAGANLETQYF | TRBV15 | . | . | TRBJ2-5
TGTGCCGCAGAGGCGACAGGGCAGAACACTGAAGCTTTCTTT | CAAEATGQNTEAFF | TRBV7-9 | TRBD1 | . | TRBJ1-1
TGTGCCAGCAGCCCGACCTTGAATGAAAAACTGTTTTTT | CASSPTLNEKLFF | TRBV7-9 | . | . | TRBJ1-4
TGTGCCACCAGCGAACCCTCATCAAGCACAGATACGCAGTATTTT | CATSEPSSSTDTQYF | TRBV24-1 | . | few | TRBJ2-3
TGTGCCAGCAGCTTGGTTGGAAGGGACAATGGCTACACCTTC | CASSLVGRDNGYTF | TRBV5-4 | . | once | TRBJ1-2
TGTGCCAGCAGCTTAGCGACCCCGGGACAGGCCACTGAAGCTTTCTTT | CASSLATPGQATEAFF | TRBV7-9 | TRBD1 | . | TRBJ1-1
TGTGCCAGCAGGAGGACAGGGGTGAACGAGCAGTACTTC | CASRRTGVNEQYF | TRBV2 | TRBD1 | . | TRBJ2-7
TGTGCCAGCAGAACGGACAGGGGAAGCAATCAGCCCCAGCATTTT | CASRTDRGSNQPQHF | TRBV2 | TRBD1 | . | TRBJ1-5
TGTGCCAGCTCACCACCCCTTAGCGGGGAAGATACGCAGTATTTT | CASSPPLSGEDTQYF | TRBV18 | TRBD2 | . | TRBJ2-3
TGTGCCAGCAGCAATTGGGTCAGCCAAGAGACCCAGTACTTC | CASSNWVSQETQYF | TRBV21-1 | . | few | TRBJ2-5